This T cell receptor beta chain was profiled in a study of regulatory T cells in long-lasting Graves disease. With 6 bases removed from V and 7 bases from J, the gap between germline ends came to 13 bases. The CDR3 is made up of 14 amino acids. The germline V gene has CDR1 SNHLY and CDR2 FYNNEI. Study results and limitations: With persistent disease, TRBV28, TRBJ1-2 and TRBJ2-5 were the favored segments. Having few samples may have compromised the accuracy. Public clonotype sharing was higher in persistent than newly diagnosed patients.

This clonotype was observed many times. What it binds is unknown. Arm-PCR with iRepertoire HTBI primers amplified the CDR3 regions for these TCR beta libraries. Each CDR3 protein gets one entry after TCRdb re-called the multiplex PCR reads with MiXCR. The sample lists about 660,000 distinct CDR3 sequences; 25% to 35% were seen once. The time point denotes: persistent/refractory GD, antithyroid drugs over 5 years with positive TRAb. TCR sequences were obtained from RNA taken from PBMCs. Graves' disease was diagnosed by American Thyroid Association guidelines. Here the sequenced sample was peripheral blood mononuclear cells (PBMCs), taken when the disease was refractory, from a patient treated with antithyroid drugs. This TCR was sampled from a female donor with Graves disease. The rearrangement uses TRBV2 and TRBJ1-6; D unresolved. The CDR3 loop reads CASRPDNANSPLHF. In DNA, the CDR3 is TGTGCCAGCAGACCTGACAACGCCAATTCACCCCTCCACTTT.